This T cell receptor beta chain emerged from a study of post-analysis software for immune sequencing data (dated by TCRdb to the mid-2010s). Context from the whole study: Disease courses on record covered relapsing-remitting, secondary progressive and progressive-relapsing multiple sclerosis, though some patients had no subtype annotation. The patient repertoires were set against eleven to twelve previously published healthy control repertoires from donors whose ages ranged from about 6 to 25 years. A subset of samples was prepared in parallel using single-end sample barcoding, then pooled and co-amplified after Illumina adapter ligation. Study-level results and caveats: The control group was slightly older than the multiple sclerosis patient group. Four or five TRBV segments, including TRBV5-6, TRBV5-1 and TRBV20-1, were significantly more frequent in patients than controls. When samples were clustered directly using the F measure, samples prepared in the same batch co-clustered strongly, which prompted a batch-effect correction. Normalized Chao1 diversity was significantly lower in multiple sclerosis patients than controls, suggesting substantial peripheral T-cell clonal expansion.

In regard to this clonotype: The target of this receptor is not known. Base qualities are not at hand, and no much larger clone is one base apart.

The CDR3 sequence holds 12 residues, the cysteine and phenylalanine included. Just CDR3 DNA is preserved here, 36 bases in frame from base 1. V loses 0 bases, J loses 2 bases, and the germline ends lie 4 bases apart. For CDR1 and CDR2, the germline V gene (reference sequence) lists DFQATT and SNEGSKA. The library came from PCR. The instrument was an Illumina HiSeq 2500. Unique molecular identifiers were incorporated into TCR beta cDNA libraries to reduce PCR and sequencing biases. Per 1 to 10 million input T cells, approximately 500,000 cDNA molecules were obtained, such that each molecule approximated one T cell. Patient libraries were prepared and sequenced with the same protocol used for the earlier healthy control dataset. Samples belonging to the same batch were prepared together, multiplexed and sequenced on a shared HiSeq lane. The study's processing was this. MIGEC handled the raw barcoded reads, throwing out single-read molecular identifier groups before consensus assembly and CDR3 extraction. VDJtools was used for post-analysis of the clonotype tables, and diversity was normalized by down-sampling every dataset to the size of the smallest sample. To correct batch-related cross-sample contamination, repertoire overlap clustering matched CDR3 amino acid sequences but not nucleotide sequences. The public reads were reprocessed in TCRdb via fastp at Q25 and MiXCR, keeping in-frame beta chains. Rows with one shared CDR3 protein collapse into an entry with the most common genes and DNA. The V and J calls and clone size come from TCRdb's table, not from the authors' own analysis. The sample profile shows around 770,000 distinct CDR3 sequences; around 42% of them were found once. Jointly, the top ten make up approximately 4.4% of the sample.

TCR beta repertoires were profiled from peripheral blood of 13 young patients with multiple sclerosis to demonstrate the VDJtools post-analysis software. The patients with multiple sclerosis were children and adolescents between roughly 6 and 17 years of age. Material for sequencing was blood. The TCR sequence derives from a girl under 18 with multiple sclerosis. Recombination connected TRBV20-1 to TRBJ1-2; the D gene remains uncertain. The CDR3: CSARDGNYGYTF. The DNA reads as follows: TGCAGTGCTAGAGACGGCAACTATGGCTACACCTTC.